What follows is one TCR beta chain and its context. Antigen: not known. V gave up 3 bases and J gave up 1 base, with 16 bases separating them. The length of the CDR3 is 16 residues. Germline lookup yields CDR1 SGHNT and CDR2 YYREEE (reference sequence). Sequencing used immunoSEQ multiplex PCR; TCRdb keeps in-frame clones, though not all of them. Here the sample spans 80,000 to 100,000 clones, roughly 89% being singletons. This entry belongs to a study of graft-versus-host responses after intestinal transplantation. Study summary: Transplant types were multivisceral, liver-intestinal, or isolated intestinal. The recipients all started with anti-thymocyte globulin induction and then took tacrolimus and steroids for 2 to 4 years. Notes on the study in general: Some GvH clones were seen earlier in gut or blood, suggesting intestinal origin.

The sample in question was unstimulated CD4+ T cells sorted from spleen or lymph node cells, obtained before transplant. This TCR came from a human donor who was the organ donor for an intestinal transplant. The gene calls are TRBV5-4 and TRBJ1-1, with TRBD1 as a possible D gene (5 bases). The CDR3 nucleotides read TGTGCCAGCAGCTCTGCATTACAGGATACGAACACTGAAGCTTTCTTT. It translates to CASSSALQDTNTEAFF.